This TCR beta chain originates from a study of T-cell reconstitution after alpha-beta-depleted transplantation in children. Study-wide results and caveats: Some patients showed high day-60 TCRbeta diversity, which derived from surviving recipient T cells and thymic progenitors. In patients about two months after transplant, alpha-beta T cells reportedly arose from several hundred expanded graft clones. One year post-transplant, T-cell counts and diversity were largely derived from T cells produced anew.

This clonotype showed up many times. Its antigen is still unknown. Unique molecular identifiers were used to barcode this TCRbeta library. TCRdb called the PCR reads again in MiXCR, with one record for every CDR3 protein. The sample contains about 460,000 distinct CDR3 sequences, over 9.5% of which appear only once. Germline-derived CDR1 and CDR2 are LNHDA and SQIVND (reference sequence). With 1 base removed from V and 2 bases from J, the gap between germline ends came to 12 bases. This CDR3 region has 16 residues. The input for sequencing was PBMCs, taken before TCRalphabeta/CD19-depleted stem cell transplant. The chain has TRBV19 and TRBJ1-5; D remains ambiguous. This receptor was taken from a child aged 2-9 years with inherited bone marrow failure, due to receive a stem cell transplant. The CDR3 spells CASSIAEGFGNQPQHF. DNA of the CDR3: TGTGCCAGTAGTATAGCGGAGGGATTTGGCAATCAGCCCCAGCATTTT.